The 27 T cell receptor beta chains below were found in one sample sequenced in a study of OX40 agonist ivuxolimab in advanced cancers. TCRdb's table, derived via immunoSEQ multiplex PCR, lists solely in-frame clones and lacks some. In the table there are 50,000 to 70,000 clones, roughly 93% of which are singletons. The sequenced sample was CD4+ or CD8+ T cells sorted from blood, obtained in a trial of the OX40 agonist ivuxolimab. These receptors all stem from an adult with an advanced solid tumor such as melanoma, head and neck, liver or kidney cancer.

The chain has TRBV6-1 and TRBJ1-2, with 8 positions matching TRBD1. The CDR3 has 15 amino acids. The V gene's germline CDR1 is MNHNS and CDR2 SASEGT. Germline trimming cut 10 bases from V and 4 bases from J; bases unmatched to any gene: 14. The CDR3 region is CATLDWGQEIYGYTF. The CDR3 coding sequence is TGTGCCACACTCGACTGGGGACAGGAAATCTATGGCTACACCTTC.

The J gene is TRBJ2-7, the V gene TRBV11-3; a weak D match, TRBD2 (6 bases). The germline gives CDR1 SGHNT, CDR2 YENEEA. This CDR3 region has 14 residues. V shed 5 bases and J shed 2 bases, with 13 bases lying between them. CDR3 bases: TGTGCCAGCAGCCCTGACGGGGGTACCTACGAGCAGTACTTC. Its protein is CASSPDGGTYEQYF.

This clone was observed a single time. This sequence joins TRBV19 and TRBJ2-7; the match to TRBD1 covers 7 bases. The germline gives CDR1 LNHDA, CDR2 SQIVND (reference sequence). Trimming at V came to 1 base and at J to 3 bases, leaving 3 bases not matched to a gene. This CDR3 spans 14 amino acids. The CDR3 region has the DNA TGTGCCAGTAGTATAGGTCAGGGGGACTACGAGCAGTACTTC. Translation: CASSIGQGDYEQYF.

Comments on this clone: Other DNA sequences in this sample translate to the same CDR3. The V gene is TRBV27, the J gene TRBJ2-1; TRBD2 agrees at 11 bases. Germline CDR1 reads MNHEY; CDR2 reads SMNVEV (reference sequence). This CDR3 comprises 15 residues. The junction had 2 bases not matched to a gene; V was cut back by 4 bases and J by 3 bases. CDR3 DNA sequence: TGTGCCAGCAGTTCCGGGACTAGCGGCTACAATGAGCAGTTCTTC. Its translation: CASSSGTSGYNEQFF.

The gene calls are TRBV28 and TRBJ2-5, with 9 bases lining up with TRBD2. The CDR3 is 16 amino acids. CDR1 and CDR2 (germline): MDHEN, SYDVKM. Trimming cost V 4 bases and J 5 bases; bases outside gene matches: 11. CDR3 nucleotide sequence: TGTGCCAGCAGTTCCTATAGCGGGAGTATTGGGGAGACCCAGTACTTC. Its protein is CASSSYSGSIGETQYF.

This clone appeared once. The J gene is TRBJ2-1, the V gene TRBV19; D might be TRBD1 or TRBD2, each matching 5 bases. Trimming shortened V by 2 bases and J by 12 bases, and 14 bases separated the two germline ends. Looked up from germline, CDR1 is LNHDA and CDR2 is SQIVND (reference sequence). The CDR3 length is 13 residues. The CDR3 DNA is TGTGCCAGTAGTATAAGGGACCTCGGCGGGCAGTTCTTC. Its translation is CASSIRDLGGQFF.

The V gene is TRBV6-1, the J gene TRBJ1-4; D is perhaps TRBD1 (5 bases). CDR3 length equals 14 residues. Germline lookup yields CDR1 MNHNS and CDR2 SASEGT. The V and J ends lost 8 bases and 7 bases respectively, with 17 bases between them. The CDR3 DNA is TGTGCCAGCGGGGGTATGGGGGAGGCTGAAAAACTGTTTTTT. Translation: CASGGMGEAEKLFF.

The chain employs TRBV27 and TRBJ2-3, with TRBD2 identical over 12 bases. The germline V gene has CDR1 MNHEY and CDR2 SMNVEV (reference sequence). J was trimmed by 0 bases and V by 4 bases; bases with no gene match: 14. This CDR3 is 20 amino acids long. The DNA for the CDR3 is TGTGCCAGCAGTTGGGACCTACCGGGACTAGCGGGCCCGAGCACAGATACGCAGTATTTT. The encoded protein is CASSWDLPGLAGPSTDTQYF.

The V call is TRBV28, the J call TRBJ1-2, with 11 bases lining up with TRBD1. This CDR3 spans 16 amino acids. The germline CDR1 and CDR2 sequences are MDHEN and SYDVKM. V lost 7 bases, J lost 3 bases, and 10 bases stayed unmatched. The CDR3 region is CASTLNRDRGDYGYTF. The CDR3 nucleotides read TGTGCCAGCACCTTAAACCGGGACAGGGGGGACTATGGCTACACCTTC.

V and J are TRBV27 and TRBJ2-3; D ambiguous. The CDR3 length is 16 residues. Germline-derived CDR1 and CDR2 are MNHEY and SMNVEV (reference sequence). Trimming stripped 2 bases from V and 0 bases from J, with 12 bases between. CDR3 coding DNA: TGTGCCAGCAGTTTACAAAGACTTGCTAGCACAGATACGCAGTATTTT. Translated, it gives CASSLQRLASTDTQYF.

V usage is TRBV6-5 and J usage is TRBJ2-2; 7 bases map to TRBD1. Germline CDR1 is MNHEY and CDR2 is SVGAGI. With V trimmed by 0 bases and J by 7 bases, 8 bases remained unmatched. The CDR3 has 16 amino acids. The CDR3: CASSYSRGGPDGELFF. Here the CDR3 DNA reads TGTGCCAGCAGTTACTCAAGAGGGGGCCCTGACGGGGAGCTGTTTTTT.

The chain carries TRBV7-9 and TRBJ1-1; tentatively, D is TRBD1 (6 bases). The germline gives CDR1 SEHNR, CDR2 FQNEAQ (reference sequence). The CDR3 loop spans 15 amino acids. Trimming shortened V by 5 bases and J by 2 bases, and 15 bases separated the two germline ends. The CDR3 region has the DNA TGTGCCAGCAGCACGACACAGGGCGTAAACACTGAAGCTTTCTTT. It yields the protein CASSTTQGVNTEAFF.

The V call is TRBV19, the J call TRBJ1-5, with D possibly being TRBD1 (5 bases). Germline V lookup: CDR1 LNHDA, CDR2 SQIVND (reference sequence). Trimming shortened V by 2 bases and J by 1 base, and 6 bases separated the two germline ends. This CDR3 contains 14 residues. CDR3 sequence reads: CASSIRQSNQPQHF. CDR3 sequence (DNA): TGTGCCAGTAGTATACGACAGAGCAATCAGCCCCAGCATTTT.

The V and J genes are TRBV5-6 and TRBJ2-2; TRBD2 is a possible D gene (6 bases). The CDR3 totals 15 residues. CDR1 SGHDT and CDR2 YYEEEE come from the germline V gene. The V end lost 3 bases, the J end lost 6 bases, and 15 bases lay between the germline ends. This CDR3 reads CASSSFWGVPGELFF. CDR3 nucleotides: TGTGCCAGCAGCTCCTTTTGGGGGGTGCCCGGGGAGCTGTTTTTT.

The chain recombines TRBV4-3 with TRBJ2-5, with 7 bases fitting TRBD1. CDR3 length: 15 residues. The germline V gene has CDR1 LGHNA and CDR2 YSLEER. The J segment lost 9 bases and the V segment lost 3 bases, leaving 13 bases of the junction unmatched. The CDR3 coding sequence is TGCGCCAGCAGCCAGGCCCGACAGGGACAAGCTGCCCAGTACTTC. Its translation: CASSQARQGQAAQYF.

In DNA form, the CDR3 reads TGTGCCAGCAGCTTAAGGGCAGGGTCGGCTGAAGCTTTCTTT. Its translation is CASSLRAGSAEAFF. The chain is built from TRBV7-9 and TRBJ1-1; tentative D call: TRBD1 (5 bases). V gave up 2 bases and J gave up 6 bases, with 13 bases separating them. This CDR3 contains 14 residues. Germline V gives CDR1 SEHNR, CDR2 FQNEAQ (reference sequence).

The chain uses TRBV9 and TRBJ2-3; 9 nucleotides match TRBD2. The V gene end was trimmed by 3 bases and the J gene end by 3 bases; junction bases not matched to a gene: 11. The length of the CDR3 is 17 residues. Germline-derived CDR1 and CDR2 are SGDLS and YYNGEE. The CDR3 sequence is CASSAYSSGILTDTQYF. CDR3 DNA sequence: TGTGCCAGCAGCGCGTACTCTAGCGGGATTCTTACAGATACGCAGTATTTT.

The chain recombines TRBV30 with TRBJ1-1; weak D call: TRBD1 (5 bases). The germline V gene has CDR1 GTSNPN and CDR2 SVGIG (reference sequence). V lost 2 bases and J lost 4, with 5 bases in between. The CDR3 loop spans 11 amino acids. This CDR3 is CAWSRGTEAFF. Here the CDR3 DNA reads TGTGCCTGGAGTAGGGGCACTGAAGCTTTCTTT.

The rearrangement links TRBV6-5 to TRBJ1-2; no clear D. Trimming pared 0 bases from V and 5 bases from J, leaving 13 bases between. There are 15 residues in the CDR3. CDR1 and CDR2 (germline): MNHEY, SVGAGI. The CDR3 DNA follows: TGTGCCAGCAGTTACTCGATGGGTTCAGTATATGGCTACACCTTC. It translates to CASSYSMGSVYGYTF.

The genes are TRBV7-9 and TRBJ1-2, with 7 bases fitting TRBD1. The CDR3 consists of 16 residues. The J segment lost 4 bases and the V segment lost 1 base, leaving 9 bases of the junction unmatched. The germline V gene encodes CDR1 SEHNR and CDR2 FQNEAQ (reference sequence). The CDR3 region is CASSLGGQENLYGYTF. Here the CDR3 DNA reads TGTGCCAGCAGCTTAGGCGGACAGGAAAACCTCTATGGCTACACCTTC. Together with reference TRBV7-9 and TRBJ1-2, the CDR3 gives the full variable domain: DTGVSQNPRHKITKRGQNVTFRCDPISEHNRLYWYRQTLGQGPEFLTYFQNEAQLEKSRLLSDRFSAERPKGSFSTLEIQRTEQGDSAMYLCASSLGGQENLYGYTFGSGTRLTVV.

CDR3 amino acids: CSVHIAGVSYNEQFF. CDR3 DNA sequence: TGCAGCGTGCATATAGCGGGAGTCTCCTACAATGAGCAGTTCTTC. The chain couples TRBV29-1 to TRBJ2-1; 9 nucleotides line up with TRBD2. J was trimmed by 0 bases and V by 6 bases; bases with no gene match: 6. CDR1 is SQVTM and CDR2 is ANQGSEA in the germline V gene. The CDR3 totals 15 residues.

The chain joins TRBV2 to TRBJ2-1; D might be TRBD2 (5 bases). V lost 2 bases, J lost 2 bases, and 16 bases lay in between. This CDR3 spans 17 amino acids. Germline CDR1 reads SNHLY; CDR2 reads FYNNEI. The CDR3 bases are TGTGCCAGCAGTGAAAGAGTAGGGAGTTCGGCCTACAATGAGCAGTTCTTC. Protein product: CASSERVGSSAYNEQFF.

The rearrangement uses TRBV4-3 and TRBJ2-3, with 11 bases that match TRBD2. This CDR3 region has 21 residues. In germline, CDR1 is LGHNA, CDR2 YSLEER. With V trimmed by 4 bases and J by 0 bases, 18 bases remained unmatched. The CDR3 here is CASSRELAGGNLQASTDTQYF. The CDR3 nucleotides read TGCGCCAGCAGCCGAGAATTAGCGGGAGGGAACTTGCAAGCTAGCACAGATACGCAGTATTTT.

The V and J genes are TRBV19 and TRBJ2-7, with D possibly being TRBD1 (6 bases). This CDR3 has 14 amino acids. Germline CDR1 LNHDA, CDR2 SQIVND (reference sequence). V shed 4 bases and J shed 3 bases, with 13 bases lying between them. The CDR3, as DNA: TGTGCCAGTAGTAAAAGGACAGCTAACTACGAGCAGTACTTC. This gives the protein CASSKRTANYEQYF.

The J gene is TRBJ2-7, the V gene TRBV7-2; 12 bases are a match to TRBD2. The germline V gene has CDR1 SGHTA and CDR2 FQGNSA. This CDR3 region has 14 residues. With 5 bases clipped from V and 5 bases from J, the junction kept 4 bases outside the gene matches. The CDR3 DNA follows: TGTGCCAGCAGCGCGGGACTAGCGGGTCACGAGCAGTACTTC. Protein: CASSAGLAGHEQYF.

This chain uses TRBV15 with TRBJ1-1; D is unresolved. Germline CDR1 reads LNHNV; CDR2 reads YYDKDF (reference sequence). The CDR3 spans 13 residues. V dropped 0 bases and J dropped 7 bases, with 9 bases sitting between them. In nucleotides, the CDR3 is TGTGCCACCAGCAGAGAGGGCGGTAGTGAAGCTTTCTTT. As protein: CATSREGGSEAFF.

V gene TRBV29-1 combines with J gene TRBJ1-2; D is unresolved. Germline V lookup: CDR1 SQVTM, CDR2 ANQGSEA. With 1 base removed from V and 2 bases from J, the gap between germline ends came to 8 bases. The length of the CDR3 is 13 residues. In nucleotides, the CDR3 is TGCAGCGTTGAAGTTGCCGAGAACTATGGCTACACCTTC. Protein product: CSVEVAENYGYTF.